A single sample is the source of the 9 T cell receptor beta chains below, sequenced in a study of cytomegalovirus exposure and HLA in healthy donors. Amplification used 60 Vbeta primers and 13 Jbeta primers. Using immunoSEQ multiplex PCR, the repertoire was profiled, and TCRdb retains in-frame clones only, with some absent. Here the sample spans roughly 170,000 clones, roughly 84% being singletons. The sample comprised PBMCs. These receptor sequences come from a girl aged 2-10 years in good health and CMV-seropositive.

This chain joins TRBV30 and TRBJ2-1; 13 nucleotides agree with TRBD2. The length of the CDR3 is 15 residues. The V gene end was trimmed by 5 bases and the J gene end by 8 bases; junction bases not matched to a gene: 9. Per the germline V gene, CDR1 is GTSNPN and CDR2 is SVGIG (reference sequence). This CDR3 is CAWAGLAGAGYEQFF. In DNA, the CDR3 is TGTGCCTGGGCCGGACTAGCGGGAGCAGGCTATGAGCAGTTCTTC.

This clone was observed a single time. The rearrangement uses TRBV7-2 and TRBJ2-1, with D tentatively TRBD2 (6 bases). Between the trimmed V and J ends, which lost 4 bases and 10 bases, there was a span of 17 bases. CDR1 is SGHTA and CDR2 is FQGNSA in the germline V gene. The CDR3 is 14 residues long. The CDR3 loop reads CASSSKRLVSEQFF. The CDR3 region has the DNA TGTGCCAGCAGCTCGAAACGACTAGTAAGCGAGCAGTTCTTC.

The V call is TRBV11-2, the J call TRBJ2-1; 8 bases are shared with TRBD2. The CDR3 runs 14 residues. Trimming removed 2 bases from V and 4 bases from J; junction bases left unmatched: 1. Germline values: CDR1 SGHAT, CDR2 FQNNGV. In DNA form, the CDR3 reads TGTGCCAGCAGCTTATCGGGGGGGTACAATGAGCAGTTCTTC. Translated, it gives CASSLSGGYNEQFF.

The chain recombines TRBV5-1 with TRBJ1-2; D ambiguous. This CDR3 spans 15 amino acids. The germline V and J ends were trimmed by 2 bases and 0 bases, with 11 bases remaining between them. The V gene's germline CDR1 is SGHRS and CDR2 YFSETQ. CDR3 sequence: CASSLNAGSNYGYTF. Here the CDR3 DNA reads TGCGCCAGCAGCTTAAATGCGGGATCTAACTATGGCTACACCTTC.

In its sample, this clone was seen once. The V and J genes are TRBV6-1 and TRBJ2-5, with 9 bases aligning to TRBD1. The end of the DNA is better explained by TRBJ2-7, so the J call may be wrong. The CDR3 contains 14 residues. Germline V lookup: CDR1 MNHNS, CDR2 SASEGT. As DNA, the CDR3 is TGTGCCAGCAGACCCCGGACAGGGGAGGGCGAGCAGTACTTC. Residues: CASRPRTGEGEQYF.

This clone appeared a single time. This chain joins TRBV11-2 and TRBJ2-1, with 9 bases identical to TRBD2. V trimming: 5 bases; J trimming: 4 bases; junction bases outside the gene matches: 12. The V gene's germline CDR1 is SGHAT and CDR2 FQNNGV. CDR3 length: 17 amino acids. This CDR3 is CASSRSSGGPMYNEQFF. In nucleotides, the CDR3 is TGTGCCAGCAGCCGGTCAAGCGGGGGGCCCATGTACAATGAGCAGTTCTTC. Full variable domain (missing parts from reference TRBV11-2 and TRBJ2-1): EAGVAQSPRYKIIEKRQSVAFWCNPISGHATLYWYQQILGQGPKLLIQFQNNGVVDDSQLPKDRFSAERLKGVDSTLKIQPAKLEDSAVYLCASSRSSGGPMYNEQFFGPGTRLTVL.

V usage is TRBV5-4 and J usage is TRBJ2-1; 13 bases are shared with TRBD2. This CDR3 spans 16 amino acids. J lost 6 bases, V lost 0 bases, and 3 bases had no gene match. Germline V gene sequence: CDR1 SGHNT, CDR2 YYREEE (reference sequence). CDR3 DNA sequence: TGTGCCAGCAGCTTGGCCGGACTAGCGGGGGCCAATGAGCAGTTCTTC. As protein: CASSLAGLAGANEQFF.

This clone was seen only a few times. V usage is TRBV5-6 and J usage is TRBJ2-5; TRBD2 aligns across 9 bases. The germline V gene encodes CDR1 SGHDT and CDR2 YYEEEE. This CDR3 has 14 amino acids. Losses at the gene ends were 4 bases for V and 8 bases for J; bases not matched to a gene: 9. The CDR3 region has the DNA TGTGCCAGCAGCCTGCCCGGCCTAGCGGGAACCCAGTACTTC. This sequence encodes CASSLPGLAGTQYF. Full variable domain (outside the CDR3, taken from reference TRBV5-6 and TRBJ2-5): DAGVTQSPTHLIKTRGQQVTLRCSPKSGHDTVSWYQQALGQGPQFIFQYYEEEERQRGNFPDRFSGHQFPNYSSELNVNALLLGDSALYLCASSLPGLAGTQYFGPGTRLLVL.

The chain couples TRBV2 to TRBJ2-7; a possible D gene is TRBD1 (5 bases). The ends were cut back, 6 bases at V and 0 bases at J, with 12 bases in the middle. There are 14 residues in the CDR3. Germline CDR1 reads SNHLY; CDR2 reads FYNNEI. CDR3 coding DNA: TGTGCCAGCAGGGCAGGACACAGCTCCTACGAGCAGTACTTC. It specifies CASRAGHSSYEQYF.